These 27 T cell receptor beta chains were all obtained from the same sample, sequenced in a study of neurological immune-mediated disorders. TCRdb fed the 5' RACE reads into MiXCR, producing one record per CDR3 protein. The sample has approximately 100,000 distinct CDR3 sequences; 3.5% are singletons. Sequencing was done on a sample of PBMCs. The receptors shown here come from a woman under 30 with multiple sclerosis.

Ten or more counts support this clonotype. CDR3 region: CASKDRAAENIQYF. The CDR3 DNA reads as TGCGCCAGCAAGGACAGGGCGGCTGAAAACATTCAGTACTTC. The chain is built from TRBV5-1 and TRBJ2-4, with 8 bases lining up with TRBD1. V was clipped by 6 bases and J by 5 bases; unmatched bases: 7. This CDR3 region has 14 residues. The germline V gene has CDR1 SGHRS and CDR2 YFSETQ.

V gene TRBV7-2 combines with J gene TRBJ2-1; the match to TRBD2 covers 9 bases. CDR1 is SGHTA and CDR2 is FQGNSA in the germline V gene. The CDR3 is made up of 15 amino acids. Losses at the gene ends were 5 bases for V and 6 bases for J; bases not matched to a gene: 8. This CDR3 reads CASSGLAGSFNEQFF. As DNA, the CDR3 is TGTGCCAGCAGCGGCCTAGCGGGAAGTTTCAATGAGCAGTTCTTC.

This clonotype has ten or more counts. The rearrangement joins TRBV20-1 to TRBJ1-2; maybe TRBD1 (6 bases). V was clipped by 2 bases and J by 8 bases, with 12 bases between them. Germline V lookup: CDR1 DFQATT, CDR2 SNEGSKA (reference sequence). The CDR3 length is 12 residues. DNA of the CDR3: TGCAGTGCTAGACCAGGGGTAAAAGGCTACACCTTC. It yields the protein CSARPGVKGYTF.

This clonotype has a count of ten or more. CDR3 nucleotide sequence: TGTGCCAGTAGTATTAACAGAGTGAACACTGAAGCTTTCTTT. Amino acid sequence: CASSINRVNTEAFF. The chain joins TRBV19 to TRBJ1-1, with no clear D. V lost 3 bases to trimming and J lost 0 bases, with 8 bases between them. This CDR3 is built from 14 residues. Germline CDR1 LNHDA, CDR2 SQIVND (reference sequence).

This clonotype was seen at least ten times. The V and J genes are TRBV14 and TRBJ2-5; 10 bases are a match to TRBD2. Germline CDR1 is SGHDN and CDR2 is FVKESK. The CDR3 is made up of 16 amino acids. V shed 2 bases, J shed 5 bases, and the junction held 8 bases outside the gene matches. The CDR3 DNA follows: TGTGCCAGCAGCCAATTTCTAGCGGGGGTAGAGGAGACCCAGTACTTC. This codes for CASSQFLAGVEETQYF.

This clonotype was counted at least ten times. V gene TRBV5-1 combines with J gene TRBJ2-7; D is perhaps TRBD1 or TRBD2 (6 bases each). Per germline, CDR1 SGHRS and CDR2 YFSETQ. The V end was cut by 4 bases, the J end by 4 bases, with 12 bases between. This CDR3 region has 13 residues. This chain's CDR3 is CASSEGGRYEQYF. The CDR3 DNA reads TGCGCCAGCAGCGAGGGGGGCCGTTACGAGCAGTACTTC.

This clonotype was counted ten times or more. The V and J genes are TRBV10-3 and TRBJ1-1; D uncertain. The CDR3 runs to 14 residues. Between the trimmed V and J ends, which lost 2 bases and 1 base, there was a span of 8 bases. Germline values: CDR1 ENHRY, CDR2 SYGVKD. In nucleotides, the CDR3 is TGTGCCATCAGTGAGACCAACACGAACACTGAAGCTTTCTTT. Translation: CAISETNTNTEAFF.

This clonotype was seen repeatedly, ten times or more. The J gene is TRBJ2-1, the V gene TRBV7-2, with D unclear. With 5 bases removed from V and 4 bases from J, the gap between germline ends came to 15 bases. The CDR3 is made up of 15 amino acids. Germline assignment: CDR1 SGHTA and CDR2 FQGNSA. CDR3 residues: CASSTGLRSYNEQFF. The CDR3 bases are TGTGCCAGCAGCACCGGGCTTAGGAGTTACAATGAGCAGTTCTTC.

Many counts were recorded for this clonotype. The rearrangement uses TRBV5-1 and TRBJ2-3; D possibly corresponds to TRBD2 (6 bases). Trimming pared 4 bases from V and 3 bases from J, leaving 21 bases between. In germline, CDR1 is SGHRS, CDR2 YFSETQ. This CDR3 comprises 17 residues. CDR3 coding DNA: TGCGCCAGCAGCAGGAGGGTTCAAGGGGTTGGAACAGATACGCAGTATTTT. Translated: CASSRRVQGVGTDTQYF. The whole variable domain, filled in from reference TRBV5-1 and TRBJ2-3, reads KAGVTQTPRYLIKTRGQQVTLSCSPISGHRSVSWYQQTPGQGLQFLFEYFSETQRNKGNFPGRFSGRQFSNSRSEMNVSTLELGDSALYLCASSRRVQGVGTDTQYFGPGTRLTVL.

This clonotype occurred once. This may be a read error: a much more frequent sequence differs by one nucleotide. The chain recombines TRBV6-5 with TRBJ1-1; no clear D gene. The germline gives CDR1 MNHEY, CDR2 SVGAGI. The CDR3 is 13 residues long. Trimming left V 4 bases short and J 1 base short, with 7 bases between. CDR3 sequence reads: CASSCAGNTEAFF. The CDR3 DNA is TGTGCCAGCAGTTGTGCAGGGAACACTGAAGCTTTCTTT.

Of note for this clonotype: It may be a read error: a sequence one base away is much more abundant. The genes are TRBV19 and TRBJ2-1; no clear D gene. Germline CDR1 LNHDA, CDR2 SQIVND (reference sequence). The CDR3 is made up of 14 amino acids. The CDR3 here is CSSKGSAPYNEQFF. The CDR3 coding sequence is TGTTCCAGTAAGGGATCAGCCCCCTACAATGAGCAGTTCTTC.

This clonotype came up many times. This sequence joins TRBV27 and TRBJ1-2; 11 bases are a match to TRBD1. CDR3 length: 16 amino acids. From germline, CDR1 is MNHEY and CDR2 SMNVEV (reference sequence). With 2 bases clipped from V and 7 bases from J, the junction kept 9 bases outside the gene matches. The CDR3 reads CASSLQGTGGFGGYTF. As DNA, the CDR3 is TGTGCCAGCAGTTTACAAGGGACAGGGGGTTTTGGTGGCTACACCTTC.

Many counts were recorded for this clonotype. The chain uses TRBV20-1 and TRBJ2-1, with 10 positions matching TRBD2. CDR1 is DFQATT, CDR2 SNEGSKA, per germline (reference sequence). The CDR3 length is 13 residues. V lost 3 bases and J lost 9; bases outside the gene matches: 5. The CDR3 coding sequence is TGCAGTGCTAGCCCTAGCGGGAGATCTGAGCAGTTCTTC. Protein: CSASPSGRSEQFF.

This clonotype was seen at least ten times. V and J are TRBV5-1 and TRBJ2-4, with TRBD2 matching 8 bases. With 6 bases clipped from V and 0 bases from J, the junction kept 11 bases outside the gene matches. Germline V gives CDR1 SGHRS, CDR2 YFSETQ. This CDR3 spans 17 amino acids. For the CDR3, the DNA is TGCGCCAGCAACCCCGGGAGCGGGGGATTAGCCAAAAACATTCAGTACTTC. This codes for CASNPGSGGLAKNIQYF.

This clonotype was observed at least ten times. V usage is TRBV29-1 and J usage is TRBJ1-6, with 9 bases fitting TRBD1. CDR3 length: 13 residues. V dropped 4 bases and J dropped 7; count of bases not matched to a gene: 2. Germline assignment: CDR1 SQVTM and CDR2 ANQGSEA. CDR3 coding DNA: TGCAGCGTTGGGGGACAGGGCAATTCACCCCTCCACTTT. Its protein product is CSVGGQGNSPLHF.

This clonotype appeared many times. The chain employs TRBV29-1 and TRBJ1-2; D is ambiguous. Deletions cut 5 bases from V and 6 bases from J, with 13 bases between. Germline V gene lookup returns CDR1 SQVTM and CDR2 ANQGSEA. The CDR3 has 12 residues. In DNA, the CDR3 is TGCAGCGTTTCCGAAGGGAACGATGGCTACACCTTC. Protein sequence: CSVSEGNDGYTF.

This clonotype turned up a few times. Possible read error: a much larger clone is one base away. V and J are TRBV20-1 and TRBJ1-1, with D perhaps matching TRBD1 (6 bases). Germline V gene lookup returns CDR1 DFQATT and CDR2 SNEGSKA (reference sequence). CDR3 length: 13 residues. V lost 7 bases and J 0 bases, leaving 12 bases between the germline ends. The CDR3 DNA reads as TGCAGTGATAGGGGGGGAATGAACACTGAAGCTTTCTTT. Translation: CSDRGGMNTEAFF.

In this sample, this clonotype turned up many times. The chain combines TRBV20-1 with TRBJ1-2; 7 nucleotides agree with TRBD1. The CDR3 totals 13 residues. Germline V CDR1 and CDR2: DFQATT, SNEGSKA (reference sequence). Germline trimming cut 6 bases from V and 1 base from J; bases unmatched to any gene: 5. CDR3 nucleotides: TGCAGTGCGAGGGACAGCTATAACTATGGCTACACCTTC. Amino acid sequence: CSARDSYNYGYTF.

Comment on this clonotype: Possible read error: a much larger clone is one base away. The chain employs TRBV20-1 and TRBJ2-3; D remains unclear. The CDR3 loop spans 15 amino acids. Between the trimmed V and J ends, which lost 0 bases and 1 base, there was a span of 11 bases. CDR1 is DFQATT and CDR2 is SNEGSKA in the germline V gene (reference sequence). For the CDR3, the DNA is TGCAGTGCTAGAGATCAAGTGGTTGGCACAGATACGCAGTATTTT. The encoded protein is CSARDQVVGTDTQYF.

The table lists this clonotype with many counts. The rearrangement joins TRBV20-1 to TRBJ2-5; 13 nucleotides line up with TRBD2. The CDR3 loop spans 15 amino acids. The germline gives CDR1 DFQATT, CDR2 SNEGSKA (reference sequence). V dropped 5 bases and J dropped 4; count of bases not matched to a gene: 7. CDR3 residues: CSAQRLAGGSETQYF. CDR3 coding DNA: TGCAGTGCTCAGAGACTAGCGGGGGGATCAGAGACCCAGTACTTC.

This clonotype was picked up many times. The V gene is TRBV20-1, the J gene TRBJ2-3; TRBD2 might be the D (6 bases). This CDR3 is 13 amino acids long. Germline loops: CDR1 DFQATT, CDR2 SNEGSKA (reference sequence). V dropped 6 bases and J dropped 6 bases, with 16 bases sitting between them. CDR3 DNA: TGCAGTGCCCGGTTTTTAGGAGGGGATACGCAGTATTTT. Translated, it gives CSARFLGGDTQYF.

The chain couples TRBV28 to TRBJ1-6; 7 positions agree with TRBD1. There are 16 residues in the CDR3. Germline loops: CDR1 MDHEN, CDR2 SYDVKM. Trimming removed 6 bases from V and 9 bases from J; junction bases left unmatched: 14. The CDR3 is CASRNRFGTVSSPLHF. Here the CDR3 DNA reads TGTGCCAGCAGAAACCGATTCGGGACAGTTTCTTCACCCCTCCACTTT.

This clonotype has a count of ten or more. The V and J genes are TRBV5-6 and TRBJ2-7; 7 bases are a match to TRBD2. The V segment lost 0 bases and the J segment 3 bases; nucleotides outside the gene matches: 9. Germline V gene lookup returns CDR1 SGHDT and CDR2 YYEEEE. The CDR3 has 16 amino acids. CDR3 sequence: CASSLGWGGAYYEQYF. The CDR3 nucleotides read TGTGCCAGCAGCTTGGGTTGGGGAGGGGCGTACTACGAGCAGTACTTC.

This clonotype is a singleton in its sample. Since a much larger clone is just one base distant, this may be a read error. The chain recombines TRBV4-1 with TRBJ2-2, with 8 bases aligning to TRBD1. This CDR3 contains 18 residues. Germline assignment: CDR1 MGHRA and CDR2 YSYEKL. Unmatched junction bases numbered 14, after V lost 4 bases and J lost 4 bases. The CDR3 spells CASSLGRARGQVTGELFF. For the CDR3, the DNA is TGCGCCAGCAGCCTAGGACGGGCCAGGGGGCAAGTCACCGGGGAGCTGTTTTTT.

This clonotype came up many times. The chain is built from TRBV30 and TRBJ1-1, with TRBD1 as a possible D gene (6 bases). Per the germline V gene, CDR1 is GTSNPN and CDR2 is SVGIG (reference sequence). This CDR3 contains 12 residues. Trimming pared 7 bases from V and 4 bases from J, leaving 13 bases between. This chain's CDR3 is CAFTKGGTEAFF. In DNA form, the CDR3 reads TGTGCCTTCACAAAAGGGGGCACTGAAGCTTTCTTT.

There are many counts of this clonotype. The genes are TRBV5-1 and TRBJ2-5; D gene ambiguous. Germline assignment: CDR1 SGHRS and CDR2 YFSETQ. This CDR3 has 13 amino acids. The germline V and J ends were trimmed by 2 bases and 1 base, with 6 bases remaining between them. CDR3 sequence reads: CASSLNFQETQYF. The CDR3 nucleotides read TGCGCCAGCAGCTTAAACTTCCAAGAGACCCAGTACTTC. Looking up the rest from reference TRBV5-1 and TRBJ2-5 gives the full variable domain: KAGVTQTPRYLIKTRGQQVTLSCSPISGHRSVSWYQQTPGQGLQFLFEYFSETQRNKGNFPGRFSGRQFSNSRSEMNVSTLELGDSALYLCASSLNFQETQYFGPGTRLLVL.

This clonotype was counted ten times or more. The J gene is TRBJ2-7, the V gene TRBV28; 8 positions match TRBD2. Germline values: CDR1 MDHEN, CDR2 SYDVKM. Trimming at V came to 4 bases and at J to 5 bases, leaving 4 bases not matched to a gene. The CDR3 loop spans 13 amino acids. CDR3 sequence: CASSSGTSDEQYF. The DNA for the CDR3 is TGTGCCAGCAGTTCAGGGACTAGTGACGAGCAGTACTTC.